Listed here are 27 T cell receptor beta chains from one sample, sequenced in a study of blood T cell repertoires in COVID-19 (dated by TCRdb to between 2020 and 2021). Libraries were built with the immunoSEQ multiplex PCR assay. In its TCRdb copy, this immuneACCESS table keeps in-frame sequences only and misses some clones. Where compared with another copy, unresolved V genes explain less than half of these, and the others have no known cause. Here the sample has approximately 350,000 clones; around 83% occur a single time. Jointly, the top ten make up about 4.9% of the sample. Sequenced: PBMCs or T cells enriched from blood (not recorded which). The origin of the receptors is a woman aged 45-65 years who had recovered from COVID-19.

This chain joins TRBV7-9 and TRBJ2-1; 11 nucleotides match TRBD1. In germline, CDR1 is SEHNR, CDR2 FQNEAQ (reference sequence). V lost 4 bases to trimming and J lost 5 bases; unmatched junction nucleotides: 4. CDR3 length: 15 amino acids. In nucleotides, the CDR3 is TGTGCCAGCAGCTCGGGACAGGGGGAGCACAATGAGCAGTTCTTC. It codes for CASSSGQGEHNEQFF.

V gene TRBV5-6 combines with J gene TRBJ1-3, with D perhaps TRBD1 (5 bases). Germline lookup yields CDR1 SGHDT and CDR2 YYEEEE. With 1 base removed from V and 1 base from J, the gap between germline ends came to 15 bases. There are 17 residues in the CDR3. The CDR3, as DNA: TGTGCCAGCAGCTTGAGGCGGCCCGGGGGTTCTGGAAACACCATATATTTT. Its translation is CASSLRRPGGSGNTIYF.

The J gene is TRBJ1-6, the V gene TRBV18, with D uncertain. The CDR3 spans 13 residues. The germline V and J ends were trimmed by 2 bases and 8 bases, with 7 bases remaining between them. Germline loops: CDR1 KGHSH, CDR2 LQKENI. The CDR3 nucleotides read TGTGCCAGCTCACCAAGGACTGATTCACCCCTCCACTTT. Its translation is CASSPRTDSPLHF. Complete variable domain (other parts from reference TRBV18 and TRBJ1-6): NAGVMQNPRHLVRRRGQEARLRCSPMKGHSHVYWYRQLPEEGLKFMVYLQKENIIDESGMPKERFSAEFPKEGPSILRIQQVVRGDSAAYFCASSPRTDSPLHFGNGTRLTVT.

J is TRBJ1-1 and V is TRBV10-3, with 11 nucleotides matching TRBD1. V lost 7 bases, J lost 5 bases, and 9 bases stayed unmatched. Germline V gene lookup returns CDR1 ENHRY and CDR2 SYGVKD. The CDR3 spans 15 residues. DNA of the CDR3: TGTGCCATCACCTTAGGACAGGGGGCAAAAACTGAAGCTTTCTTT. Its protein product is CAITLGQGAKTEAFF.

The chain recombines TRBV19 with TRBJ2-1; 11 positions match TRBD2. V gave up 6 bases and J gave up 0 bases; unmatched junction bases: 7. This CDR3 has 17 residues. Germline V CDR1 and CDR2: LNHDA, SQIVND (reference sequence). CDR3 sequence: CASRGTSGLSSYNEQFF. CDR3 coding DNA: TGTGCCAGTAGAGGGACTAGCGGACTTAGCTCCTACAATGAGCAGTTCTTC.

This clone was picked up one time. This sequence joins TRBV10-3 and TRBJ1-2, with unresolved D. From germline, CDR1 is ENHRY and CDR2 SYGVKD. The CDR3 is 17 amino acids. Trimming took off 0 bases at V and 9 bases at J, with 23 bases between the two ends. The CDR3 DNA is TGTGCCATCAGTGAGTCTTTCCGCGGCTCTTTAGAGTCGCGCTACACCTTC. Protein: CAISESFRGSLESRYTF.

This rearrangement joins TRBV3-1 (or the pseudogene TRBV3-2) to TRBJ1-1, with no clear D. Between the trimmed V and J ends, which lost 3 bases and 6 bases, there was a span of 11 bases. The germline gives CDR1 LGHDT, CDR2 YNNKEL (reference sequence). The CDR3 spans 13 residues. CDR3 DNA sequence: TGTGCCAGCAGCCAGACCCCCCGGGCTGAAGCTTTCTTT. Encoded protein: CASSQTPRAEAFF.

V and J are TRBV7-2 and TRBJ1-3; 10 bases fit TRBD1. J lost 0 bases, V lost 5 bases, and 4 bases had no gene match. CDR1 is SGHTA, CDR2 FQGNSA, per germline. This CDR3 has 16 residues. CDR3 loop: CASSPRTGGSGNTIYF. The CDR3, as DNA: TGTGCCAGCAGCCCGAGGACAGGGGGCTCTGGAAACACCATATATTTT.

CDR3 sequence reads: CSGQEQLNTEAFF. The DNA for the CDR3 is TGCAGCGGACAGGAACAATTGAACACTGAAGCTTTCTTT. The J gene is TRBJ1-1, the V gene TRBV29-1, with D possibly being TRBD1 (6 bases). The CDR3 contains 13 residues. V was trimmed by 7 bases and J by 0 bases, leaving 12 bases between them. CDR1 and CDR2 (germline): SQVTM, ANQGSEA.

The CDR3 DNA reads TGCGCCAGCAGCCCCAGCATTTTAGCGGGGGGGCCTTTCAATGAGCAGTTCTTC. It codes for CASSPSILAGGPFNEQFF. The chain recombines TRBV4-1 with TRBJ2-1, with 11 bases matching TRBD2. The CDR3 totals 18 residues. Germline assignment: CDR1 MGHRA and CDR2 YSYEKL. Losses at the gene ends were 4 bases for V and 6 bases for J; bases not matched to a gene: 14.

This rearrangement joins TRBV20-1 to TRBJ1-2; TRBD1 matches 9 bases. Trimming took 3 bases from V and 7 from J; bases not matched to a gene: 12. The CDR3 contains 15 residues. Germline values: CDR1 DFQATT, CDR2 SNEGSKA (reference sequence). The DNA for the CDR3 is TGCAGTGCTAGTCTCCCTGACAGGGGGTTAATTGGCTACACCTTC. Protein product: CSASLPDRGLIGYTF.

V and J are TRBV30 and TRBJ1-4, with D tentatively TRBD1 (6 bases). The CDR3 runs to 13 residues. V was shortened by 1 base and J by 8 bases, with 11 bases between the two germline ends. Germline-derived CDR1 and CDR2 are GTSNPN and SVGIG (reference sequence). The CDR3 DNA reads TGTGCCTGGAGTGCGAACAGGGAAGAAAAACTGTTTTTT. The encoded protein is CAWSANREEKLFF.

This clone is a singleton in its sample. The genes are TRBV4-2 and TRBJ1-1, with D perhaps matching TRBD1 (6 bases). The CDR3 runs to 16 residues. Per germline, CDR1 LGHNA and CDR2 YNFKEQ. V was shortened by 0 bases and J by 1 base, with 12 bases between the two germline ends. The CDR3 sequence: CASSQDRSRGNTEAFF. The CDR3 bases are TGTGCCAGCAGCCAAGATCGCAGCAGGGGGAACACTGAAGCTTTCTTT.

This clone has only one observation. The rearrangement uses TRBV7-8 and TRBJ1-4; D unresolved. Trimming took off 1 base at V and 8 bases at J, with 11 bases between the two ends. Per the germline V gene, CDR1 is SGHVS and CDR2 is FQNEAQ. CDR3 size: 14 residues. Here the CDR3 DNA reads TGTGCCAGCAGCTTAGGATTGAGAGGGGAAAAACTGTTTTTT. Residues: CASSLGLRGEKLFF.

This clone was recorded only once. This chain uses TRBV5-1 with TRBJ1-1, with a possible D match to TRBD1 (5 bases). This CDR3 is built from 12 residues. Trimming stripped 3 bases from V and 6 bases from J, with 9 bases between. Germline V gene lookup returns CDR1 SGHRS and CDR2 YFSETQ. The CDR3, as DNA: TGCGCCAGCAGCTGGGGGGGATCTGAAGCTTTCTTT. Translated: CASSWGGSEAFF. Complete variable domain (other parts from reference TRBV5-1 and TRBJ1-1): KAGVTQTPRYLIKTRGQQVTLSCSPISGHRSVSWYQQTPGQGLQFLFEYFSETQRNKGNFPGRFSGRQFSNSRSEMNVSTLELGDSALYLCASSWGGSEAFFGQGTRLTVV.

The chain joins TRBV20-1 to TRBJ1-2; 7 nucleotides align to TRBD1. The CDR3 has 14 residues. The junction had 8 bases not matched to a gene; V was cut back by 3 bases and J by 4 bases. Germline-derived CDR1 and CDR2 are DFQATT and SNEGSKA (reference sequence). DNA for the CDR3: TGCAGTGCTAGTAGGGACAGACGAAGCTATGGCTACACCTTC. It encodes CSASRDRRSYGYTF.

Only one count was recorded for this clone. The chain combines TRBV19 with TRBJ1-1; D is unresolved. The CDR3 is 14 amino acids. Trimming removed 7 bases from V and 7 bases from J, with 19 bases in between. Germline-derived CDR1 and CDR2 are LNHDA and SQIVND (reference sequence). Here the CDR3 reads CASTAAVQRDEAFF. In DNA form, the CDR3 reads TGTGCCAGTACGGCGGCCGTTCAGAGGGATGAAGCTTTCTTT.

The gene calls are TRBV6-1 and TRBJ1-2; 9 bases line up with TRBD1. V trimming: 3 bases; J trimming: 5 bases; junction bases outside the gene matches: 13. CDR1 and CDR2 from the germline V gene are MNHNS and SASEGT. CDR3 length: 17 amino acids. The CDR3 coding sequence is TGTGCCAGCAGTGAGGGTGTCCCGGGACAGGGTCGGTATGGCTACACCTTC. Translating gives CASSEGVPGQGRYGYTF.

The V and J genes are TRBV11-1 and TRBJ1-4; D is unresolved. This CDR3 spans 13 amino acids. V was cut by 3 bases and J by 6 bases, with 8 bases left in between. Per germline, CDR1 SGHAT and CDR2 FQDESV (reference sequence). This CDR3 reads CASSLWQDEKLFF. The CDR3 bases are TGTGCCAGCAGCTTGTGGCAAGATGAAAAACTGTTTTTT. The full variable domain, rest sourced from reference TRBV11-1 and TRBJ1-4, is EAEVAQSPRYKITEKSQAVAFWCDPISGHATLYWYRQILGQGPELLVQFQDESVVDDSQLPKDRFSAERLKGVDSTLKIQPAELGDSAMYLCASSLWQDEKLFFGSGTQLSVL.

The rearrangement joins TRBV5-4 to TRBJ1-2; D gene uncertain. Germline lookup yields CDR1 SGHNT and CDR2 YYREEE (reference sequence). This CDR3 has 12 residues. The V and J ends lost 3 bases and 0 bases respectively, with 3 bases between them. The CDR3, as DNA: TGTGCCAGCAGCTCCACTAACTATGGCTACACCTTC. This gives the protein CASSSTNYGYTF.

The V and J genes are TRBV20-1 and TRBJ2-7; a weak D match, TRBD1 (5 bases). The CDR3 runs 15 residues. The V and J ends lost 3 bases and 1 base respectively, with 16 bases between them. CDR1 and CDR2 from the germline V gene are DFQATT and SNEGSKA (reference sequence). The CDR3, as DNA: TGCAGTGCTAGTAAGGGGTCTCTCCAATCCTACGAGCAGTACTTC. It codes for CSASKGSLQSYEQYF.

This clone was detected a few times. This rearrangement joins TRBV27 to TRBJ1-6; the D gene is possibly TRBD1 (6 bases). This CDR3 is 19 amino acids long. V was shortened by 1 base and J by 1 base, with 17 bases between the two germline ends. Germline CDR1 is MNHEY and CDR2 is SMNVEV (reference sequence). As DNA, the CDR3 is TGTGCCAGCAGTTTATGGGCGCAGGGGATTCGTTCCTATAATTCACCCCTCCACTTT. This translates into CASSLWAQGIRSYNSPLHF.

The rearrangement joins TRBV5-5 to TRBJ2-3; no definite D call. The CDR3 is made up of 13 amino acids. V lost 2 bases to trimming and J lost 2 bases, with 6 bases between them. From germline, CDR1 is SGHKS and CDR2 YYEKEE (reference sequence). DNA for the CDR3: TGTGCCAGCAGCTTTCCAGACACAGATACGCAGTATTTT. Encoded protein: CASSFPDTDTQYF.

The chain carries TRBV10-3 and TRBJ1-4, with unresolved D. V shed 0 bases and J shed 8 bases, with 10 bases lying between them. CDR3 size: 14 residues. CDR1 and CDR2 from the germline V gene are ENHRY and SYGVKD. The CDR3 is CAISESGRGEKLFF. The CDR3 nucleotides read TGTGCCATCAGTGAGTCTGGGCGAGGGGAAAAACTGTTTTTT.

This sequence joins TRBV3-1 (or the pseudogene TRBV3-2) and TRBJ1-1, with D tentatively TRBD1 (6 bases). CDR1 and CDR2 from the germline V gene are LGHDT and YNNKEL (reference sequence). Deletions cut 6 bases from V and 6 bases from J, with 20 bases between. The CDR3 runs to 15 residues. CDR3: CASSPDGGGRAEAFF. CDR3 bases: TGTGCCAGCAGTCCCGATGGAGGGGGGAGGGCTGAAGCTTTCTTT.

The chain joins TRBV15 to TRBJ1-1; 8 bases align to TRBD1. Germline V gives CDR1 LNHNV, CDR2 YYDKDF (reference sequence). This CDR3 region has 14 residues. Trimming at V came to 4 bases and at J to 5 bases, leaving 6 bases not matched to a gene. CDR3 bases: TGTGCCACCAGCACCAAACGACAGGGGACTGAAGCTTTCTTT. This translates into CATSTKRQGTEAFF.

The chain recombines TRBV7-6 with TRBJ2-3; the D is unclear. CDR3 length equals 18 residues. Trimming shortened V by 2 bases and J by 1 base, and 19 bases separated the two germline ends. The germline CDR1 and CDR2 sequences are SGHVS and FNYEAQ. Here the CDR3 reads CASSLPGSNPWGTDTQYF. The CDR3 DNA follows: TGTGCCAGCAGCTTACCGGGTAGCAACCCCTGGGGCACAGATACGCAGTATTTT.